This passage covers 7 T cell receptor beta chains from one sample sequenced in a study of identical twins. TCRdb called the 5' RACE reads again in MiXCR, with one record for every CDR3 protein. Among hundreds of thousands of distinct CDR3 sequences listed, approximately 21% were seen once. Separately, the same data were catalogued under a study of T cells expressing NK-cell markers.

Sample: PBMCs. These receptors originate from a woman in her late teens or twenties in good health.

This chain uses TRBV20-1 with TRBJ1-6; tentatively, D is TRBD1 (6 bases). The CDR3 runs to 16 residues. Germline V CDR1 and CDR2: DFQATT, SNEGSKA (reference sequence). V lost 1 base and J 6 bases, leaving 16 bases between the germline ends. The CDR3, as DNA: TGCAGTGCTAGAGGCCTAGTGGGGGCCGGTAATTCACCCCTCCACTTT. Translation gives CSARGLVGAGNSPLHF.

This clonotype was recorded a few times. V gene TRBV20-1 combines with J gene TRBJ2-3, with D hard to call. Trimming removed 2 bases from V and 0 bases from J, with 15 bases in between. The CDR3 covers 16 residues. Germline CDR1 is DFQATT and CDR2 is SNEGSKA (reference sequence). Here the CDR3 DNA reads TGCAGTGCTAGAAGTTTCCGGACCACTAGCACAGATACGCAGTATTTT. It specifies CSARSFRTTSTDTQYF.

This clonotype was detected a few times. The rearrangement uses TRBV20-1 and TRBJ2-1, with D maybe TRBD2 (6 bases). CDR3 length: 15 amino acids. Germline lookup yields CDR1 DFQATT and CDR2 SNEGSKA (reference sequence). The V end was cut by 0 bases, the J end by 0 bases, with 9 bases between. CDR3 loop: CSARDSGHSYNEQFF. CDR3 nucleotide sequence: TGCAGTGCTAGAGATAGCGGACACTCCTACAATGAGCAGTTCTTC.

Comment on this clonotype: Given the absence of the conserved phenylalanine or tryptophan at the CDR3 end, a read error is likely. The limits of the CDR3 on the DNA are not certain, so only TCRdb's listed CDR3 is given. This sequence joins TRBV6-1 and TRBJ1-2. Germline values: CDR1 MNHNS, CDR2 SASEGT. With termini counted, the CDR3 has 12 amino acids. The CDR3 sequence: CASSETQGPTFV.

This clonotype was picked up a small number of times. The chain recombines TRBV4-3 with TRBJ1-6, with D maybe TRBD1 (5 bases). Trimming stripped 0 bases from V and 14 bases from J, with 14 bases between. Germline CDR1 LGHNA, CDR2 YSLEER. This CDR3 contains 14 residues. Here the CDR3 reads CASSQDAGSLSLHF. The CDR3 DNA reads as TGCGCCAGCAGCCAAGATGCAGGGAGTTTGTCCCTCCACTTT.

The table lists this clonotype with a few counts. The chain uses TRBV5-1 and TRBJ1-1; D is possibly TRBD1 (6 bases). Germline V gives CDR1 SGHRS, CDR2 YFSETQ. This CDR3 contains 16 residues. The ends were cut back, 3 bases at V and 0 bases at J, with 15 bases in the middle. CDR3 DNA: TGCGCCAGCAGCTCCCTTCTTGACAGGATGAACACTGAAGCTTTCTTT. Translating gives CASSSLLDRMNTEAFF. The complete variable domain, with remaining parts taken from reference TRBV5-1 and TRBJ1-1, reads KAGVTQTPRYLIKTRGQQVTLSCSPISGHRSVSWYQQTPGQGLQFLFEYFSETQRNKGNFPGRFSGRQFSNSRSEMNVSTLELGDSALYLCASSSLLDRMNTEAFFGQGTRLTVV.

CDR3 protein: CASSLGQKLGDTQYF. The CDR3 bases are TGCGCCAGCAGCTTGGGACAGAAACTCGGGGATACGCAGTATTTT. This sequence joins TRBV5-1 and TRBJ2-3, with D perhaps matching TRBD1 (5 bases). The CDR3 totals 15 residues. Germline loops: CDR1 SGHRS, CDR2 YFSETQ. V shed 0 bases and J shed 6 bases, with 14 bases lying between them.